Listed below are T cell receptor beta chains from one sample, sequenced in a study of T cell responses to AZD1222 COVID-19 vaccine. Sequenced by immunoSEQ multiplex PCR; TCRdb stores in-frame clones only, minus some. The profile shows nearly 110,000 clones, 70% to 90% of them singletons. Sequenced material: peripheral blood, taken 28 days after the second AZD1222 dose. The receptor set was obtained from an adult who received the AZD1222 COVID-19 vaccine. CDR3s include the opening cysteine and the closing phenylalanine or tryptophan.

v_call cdr3_aa
TRBV7-2 CASSLLRGESYEQYF
TRBV5-1 CASSDTGEQYF
TRBV5-6 CASSPGQGQETQYF
TRBV5-1 CASSLNTDTQYF
TRBV3-1/TRBV3-2 CASGLDTRNTEAFF
TRBV20-1 CSARENYEQYF
TRBV10-3 CAISEAYSPLHF
TRBV30 CAWSVRNTEAFF
TRBV11-2 CASSSGQLAKQYF
TRBV10-3 CAIRGTGPTEAFF
TRBV28 CASSLGRRANYGYTF
TRBV7-2 CASSSRRGPGYEQYF
TRBV9 CASGQATNEKLFF
TRBV28 CASSFYGTRGLGSYNEQFF
TRBV7-8 CASSLGGLSNQPQHF
TRBV7-9 CASSGGTGVVYEQYF
TRBV5-4 CASSLAGTGYNEKLFF
TRBV9 CVSSPQPGDSYEQYF
TRBV9 CASSVAGVEGIANNEQFF
TRBV9 CASSVGPSGPTEAFF
TRBV12-5 CASGLVPGRVGFTEAFF
TRBV11-2 CASSHQVHRQFF
TRBV28 CASSLSGQGLVYEQYF
TRBV2 CASSVDRPSNQPQHF
TRBV18 CASSPGHVANYGYTF